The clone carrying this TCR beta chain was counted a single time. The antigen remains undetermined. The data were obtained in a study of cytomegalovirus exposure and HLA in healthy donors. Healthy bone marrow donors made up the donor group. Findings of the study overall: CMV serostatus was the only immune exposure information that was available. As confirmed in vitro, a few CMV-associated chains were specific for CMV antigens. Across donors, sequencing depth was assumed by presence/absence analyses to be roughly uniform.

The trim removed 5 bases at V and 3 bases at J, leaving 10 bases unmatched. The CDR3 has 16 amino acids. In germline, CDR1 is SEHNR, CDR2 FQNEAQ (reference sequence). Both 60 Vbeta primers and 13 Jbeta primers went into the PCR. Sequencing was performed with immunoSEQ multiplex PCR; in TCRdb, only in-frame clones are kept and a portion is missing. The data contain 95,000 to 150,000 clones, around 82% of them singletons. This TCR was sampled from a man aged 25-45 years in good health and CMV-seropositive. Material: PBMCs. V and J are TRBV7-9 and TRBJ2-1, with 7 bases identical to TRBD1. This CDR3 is CASSGNVGGYYNEQFF. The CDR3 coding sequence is TGTGCCAGCAGCGGAAACGTAGGGGGCTACTACAATGAGCAGTTCTTC.